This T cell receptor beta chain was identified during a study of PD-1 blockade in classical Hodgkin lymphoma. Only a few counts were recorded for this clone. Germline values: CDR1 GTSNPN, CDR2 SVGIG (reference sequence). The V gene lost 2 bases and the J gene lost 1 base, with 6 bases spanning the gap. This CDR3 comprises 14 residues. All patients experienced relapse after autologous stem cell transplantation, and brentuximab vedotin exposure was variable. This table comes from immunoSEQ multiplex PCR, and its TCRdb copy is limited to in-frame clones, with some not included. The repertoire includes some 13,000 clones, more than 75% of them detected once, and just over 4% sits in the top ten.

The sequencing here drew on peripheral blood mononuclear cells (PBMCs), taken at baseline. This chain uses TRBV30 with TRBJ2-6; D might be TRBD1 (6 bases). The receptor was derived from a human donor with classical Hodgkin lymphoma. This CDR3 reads CAWSTGSGANVLTF. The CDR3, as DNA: TGTGCCTGGAGTACAGGGTCTGGGGCCAACGTCCTGACTTTC.